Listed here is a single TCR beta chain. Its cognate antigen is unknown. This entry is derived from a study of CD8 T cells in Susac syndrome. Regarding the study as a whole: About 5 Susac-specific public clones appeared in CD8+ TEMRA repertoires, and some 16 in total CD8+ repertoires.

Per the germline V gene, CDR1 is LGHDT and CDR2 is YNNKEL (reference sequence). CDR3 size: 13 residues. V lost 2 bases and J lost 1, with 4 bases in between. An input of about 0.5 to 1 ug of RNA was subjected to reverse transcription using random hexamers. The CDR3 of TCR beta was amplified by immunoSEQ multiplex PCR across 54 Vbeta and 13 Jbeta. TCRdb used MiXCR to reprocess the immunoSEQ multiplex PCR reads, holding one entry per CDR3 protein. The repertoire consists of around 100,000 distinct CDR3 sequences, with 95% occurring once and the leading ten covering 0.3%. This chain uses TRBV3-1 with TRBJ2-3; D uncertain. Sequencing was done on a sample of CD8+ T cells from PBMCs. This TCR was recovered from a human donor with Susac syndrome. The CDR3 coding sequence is TGTGCCAGCAGCCAACAGGGCACAGATACGCAGTATTTT. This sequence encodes CASSQQGTDTQYF.